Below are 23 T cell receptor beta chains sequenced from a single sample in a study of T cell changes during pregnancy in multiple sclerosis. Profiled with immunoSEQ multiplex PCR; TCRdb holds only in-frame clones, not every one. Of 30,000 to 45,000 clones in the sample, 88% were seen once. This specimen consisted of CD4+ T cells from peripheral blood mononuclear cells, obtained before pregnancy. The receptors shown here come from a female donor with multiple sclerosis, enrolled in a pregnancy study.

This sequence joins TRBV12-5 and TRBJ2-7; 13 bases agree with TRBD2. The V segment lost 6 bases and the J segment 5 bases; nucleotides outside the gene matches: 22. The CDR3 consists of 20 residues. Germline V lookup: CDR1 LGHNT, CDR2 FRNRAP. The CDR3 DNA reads TGTGCTAGTGGCCCGGGACAGGGGAAATCTACCGGGACTAGCGGGGACGAGCAGTACTTC. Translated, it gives CASGPGQGKSTGTSGDEQYF.

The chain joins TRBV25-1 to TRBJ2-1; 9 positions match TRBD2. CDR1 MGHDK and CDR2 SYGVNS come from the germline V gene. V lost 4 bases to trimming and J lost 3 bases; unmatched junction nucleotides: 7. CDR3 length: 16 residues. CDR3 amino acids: CASSVPSGKGYNEQFF. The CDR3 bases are TGTGCCAGCAGTGTCCCTAGCGGGAAAGGCTACAATGAGCAGTTCTTC.

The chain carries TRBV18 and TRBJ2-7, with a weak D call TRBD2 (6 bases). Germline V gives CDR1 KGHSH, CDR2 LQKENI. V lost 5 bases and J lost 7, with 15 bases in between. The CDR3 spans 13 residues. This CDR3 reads CASSGGGSSEQYF. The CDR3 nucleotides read TGTGCCAGCTCAGGCGGAGGGAGTTCGGAGCAGTACTTC.

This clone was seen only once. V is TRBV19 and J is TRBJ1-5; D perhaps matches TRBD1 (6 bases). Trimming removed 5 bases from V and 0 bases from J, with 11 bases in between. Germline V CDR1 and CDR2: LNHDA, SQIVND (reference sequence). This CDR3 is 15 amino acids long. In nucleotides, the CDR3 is TGTGCCAGTAGTCCTTGGACAGTTAGCAATCAGCCCCAGCATTTT. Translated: CASSPWTVSNQPQHF.

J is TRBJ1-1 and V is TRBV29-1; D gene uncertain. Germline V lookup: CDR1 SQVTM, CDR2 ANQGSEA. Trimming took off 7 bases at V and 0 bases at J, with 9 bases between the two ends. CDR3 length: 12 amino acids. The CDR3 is CSGAGLNTEAFF. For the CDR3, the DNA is TGCAGCGGTGCAGGCTTGAACACTGAAGCTTTCTTT.

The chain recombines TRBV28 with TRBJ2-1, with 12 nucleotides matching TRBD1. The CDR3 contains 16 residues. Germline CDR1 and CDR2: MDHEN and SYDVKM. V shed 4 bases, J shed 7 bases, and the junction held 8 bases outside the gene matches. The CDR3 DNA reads TGTGCCAGCAGTTCTCCGGGACAGGGGGCGCGGAATGAGCAGTTCTTC. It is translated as CASSSPGQGARNEQFF.

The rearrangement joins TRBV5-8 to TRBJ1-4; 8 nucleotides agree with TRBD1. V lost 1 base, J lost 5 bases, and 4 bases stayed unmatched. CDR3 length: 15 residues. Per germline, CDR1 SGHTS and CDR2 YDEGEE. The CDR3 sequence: CASSLLDRANEKLFF. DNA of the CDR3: TGTGCCAGCAGCTTGTTGGACAGGGCGAATGAAAAACTGTTTTTT. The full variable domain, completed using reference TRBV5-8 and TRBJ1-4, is EAGVTQSPTHLIKTRGQQATLRCSPISGHTSVYWYQQALGLGLQFLLWYDEGEERNRGNFPPRFSGRQFPNYSSELNVNALELEDSALYLCASSLLDRANEKLFFGSGTQLSVL.

CDR3 residues: CAWRAPPSTDTQYF. In DNA, the CDR3 is TGTGCCTGGAGAGCCCCCCCTAGCACAGATACGCAGTATTTT. J is TRBJ2-3 and V is TRBV30; no firm D call. Germline V gene lookup returns CDR1 GTSNPN and CDR2 SVGIG (reference sequence). V was trimmed by 3 bases and J by 0 bases, leaving 10 bases between them. This CDR3 comprises 14 residues. The full variable domain, in which reference TRBV30 and TRBJ2-3 provide the parts outside the CDR3, is SQTIHQWPATLVQPVGSPLSLECTVEGTSNPNLYWYRQAAGRGLQLLFYSVGIGQISSEVPQNLSASRPQDRQFILSSKKLLLSDSGFYLCAWRAPPSTDTQYFGPGTRLTVL.

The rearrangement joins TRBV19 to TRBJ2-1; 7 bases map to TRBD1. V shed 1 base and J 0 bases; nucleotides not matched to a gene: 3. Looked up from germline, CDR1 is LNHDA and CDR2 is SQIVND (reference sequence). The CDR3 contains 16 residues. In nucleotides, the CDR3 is TGTGCCAGTAGTATAGCGGGGACAGTCTCCTACAATGAGCAGTTCTTC. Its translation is CASSIAGTVSYNEQFF.

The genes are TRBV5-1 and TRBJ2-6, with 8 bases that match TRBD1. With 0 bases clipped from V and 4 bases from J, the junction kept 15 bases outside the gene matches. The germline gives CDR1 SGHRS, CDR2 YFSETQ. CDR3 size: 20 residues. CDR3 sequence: CASSLASGQGTIRGANVLTF. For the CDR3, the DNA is TGCGCCAGCAGCTTGGCTTCCGGACAGGGTACAATTAGGGGGGCCAACGTCCTGACTTTC.

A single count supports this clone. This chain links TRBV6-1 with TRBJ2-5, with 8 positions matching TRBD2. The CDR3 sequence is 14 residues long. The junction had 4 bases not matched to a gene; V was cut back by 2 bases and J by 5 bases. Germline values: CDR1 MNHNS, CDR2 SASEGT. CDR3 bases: TGTGCCAGCAGTGAAACCCCGGGGGGGGAGACCCAGTACTTC. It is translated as CASSETPGGETQYF.

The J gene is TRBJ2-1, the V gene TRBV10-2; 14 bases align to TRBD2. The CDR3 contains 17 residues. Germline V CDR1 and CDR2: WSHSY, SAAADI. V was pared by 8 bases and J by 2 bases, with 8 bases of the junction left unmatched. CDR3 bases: TGCGCCAGCTTGAAAGGACTAGCGGGAGGTCCCTACAATGAGCAGTTCTTC. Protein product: CASLKGLAGGPYNEQFF.

CDR3 coding DNA: TGCGCCAGCAGTCTCGAGGCAGGGATAGGTGAACTGTTTTTT. Protein sequence: CASSLEAGIGELFF. The chain recombines TRBV5-1 with TRBJ1-4; maybe TRBD1 (5 bases). Trimming cost V 5 bases and J 12 bases, with 20 bases left between them. This CDR3 is 14 amino acids long. From germline, CDR1 is SGHRS and CDR2 YFSETQ.

Here the CDR3 reads CASSSSRSDSFKNIQYF. Written as DNA, the CDR3 is TGTGCCAGCAGCTCGAGCCGGTCGGACAGTTTCAAAAACATTCAGTACTTC. The V call is TRBV7-9, the J call TRBJ2-4; D perhaps matches TRBD1 (6 bases). The V gene lost 4 bases and the J gene lost 3 bases, with 19 bases spanning the gap. Germline V gene data show CDR1 as SEHNR and CDR2 as FQNEAQ (reference sequence). The CDR3 totals 17 residues.

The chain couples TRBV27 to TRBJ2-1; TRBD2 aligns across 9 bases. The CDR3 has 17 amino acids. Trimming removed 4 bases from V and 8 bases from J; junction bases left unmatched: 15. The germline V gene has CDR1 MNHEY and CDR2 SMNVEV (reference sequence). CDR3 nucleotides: TGTGCCAGCAGTTCGGTGCAGGGCTTAGCGGGAGACCATGAGCAGTTCTTC. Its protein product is CASSSVQGLAGDHEQFF.

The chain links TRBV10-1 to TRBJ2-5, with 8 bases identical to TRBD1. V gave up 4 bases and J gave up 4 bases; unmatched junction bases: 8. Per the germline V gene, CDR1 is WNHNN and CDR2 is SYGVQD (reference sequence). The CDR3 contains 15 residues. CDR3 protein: CASSVGQGLGETQYF. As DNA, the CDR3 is TGCGCCAGCAGTGTTGGACAGGGTTTGGGAGAGACCCAGTACTTC.

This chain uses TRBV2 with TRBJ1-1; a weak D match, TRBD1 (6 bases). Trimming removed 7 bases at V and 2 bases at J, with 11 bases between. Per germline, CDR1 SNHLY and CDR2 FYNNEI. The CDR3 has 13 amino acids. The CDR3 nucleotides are TGTGCCAGCACCCCCGGGACAAACACTGAAGCTTTCTTT. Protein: CASTPGTNTEAFF.

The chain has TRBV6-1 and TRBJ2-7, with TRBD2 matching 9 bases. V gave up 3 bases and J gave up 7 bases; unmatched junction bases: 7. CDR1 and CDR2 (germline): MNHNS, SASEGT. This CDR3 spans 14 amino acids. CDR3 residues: CASSDLAGVREQYF. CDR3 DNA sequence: TGTGCCAGCAGTGATTTAGCGGGAGTGAGGGAGCAGTACTTC.

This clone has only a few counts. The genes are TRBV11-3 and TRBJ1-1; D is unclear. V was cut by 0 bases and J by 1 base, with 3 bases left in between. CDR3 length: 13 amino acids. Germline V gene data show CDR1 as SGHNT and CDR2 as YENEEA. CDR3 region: CASSLEQNTEAFF. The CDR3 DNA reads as TGTGCCAGCAGCTTAGAACAGAACACTGAAGCTTTCTTT.

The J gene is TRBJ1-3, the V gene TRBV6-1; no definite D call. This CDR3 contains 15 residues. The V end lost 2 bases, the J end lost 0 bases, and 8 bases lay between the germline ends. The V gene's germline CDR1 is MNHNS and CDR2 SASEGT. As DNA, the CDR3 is TGTGCCAGCAGTGAACCCCAGTTCTCTGGAAACACCATATATTTT. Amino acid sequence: CASSEPQFSGNTIYF.

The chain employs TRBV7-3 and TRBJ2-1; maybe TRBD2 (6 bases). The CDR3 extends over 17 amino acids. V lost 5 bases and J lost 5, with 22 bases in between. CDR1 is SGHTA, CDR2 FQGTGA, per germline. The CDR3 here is CASSLAWAGSVHNEQFF. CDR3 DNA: TGTGCCAGCAGCCTTGCCTGGGCCGGGAGTGTCCACAATGAGCAGTTCTTC. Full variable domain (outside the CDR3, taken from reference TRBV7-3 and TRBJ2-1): GAGVSQTPSNKVTEKGKYVELRCDPISGHTALYWYRQSLGQGPEFLIYFQGTGAADDSGLPNDRFFAVRPEGSVSTLKIQRTERGDSAVYLCASSLAWAGSVHNEQFFGPGTRLTVL.

CDR3 coding DNA: TGTGCCAGCAGTTTATCCTGGGCCCTGAGGGCAGAGACCCAGTACTTC. It encodes CASSLSWALRAETQYF. V usage is TRBV6-5 and J usage is TRBJ2-5; D possibly corresponds to TRBD2 (5 bases). The V and J ends lost 4 bases and 4 bases respectively, with 19 bases between them. The germline V gene encodes CDR1 MNHEY and CDR2 SVGAGI. This CDR3 has 16 amino acids.

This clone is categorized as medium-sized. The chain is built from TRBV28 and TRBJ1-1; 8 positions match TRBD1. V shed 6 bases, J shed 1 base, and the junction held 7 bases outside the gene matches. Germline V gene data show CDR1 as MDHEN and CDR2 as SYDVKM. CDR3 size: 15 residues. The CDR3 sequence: CASSPDRARNTEAFF. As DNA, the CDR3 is TGTGCCAGCAGCCCGGACAGGGCCAGGAACACTGAAGCTTTCTTT.